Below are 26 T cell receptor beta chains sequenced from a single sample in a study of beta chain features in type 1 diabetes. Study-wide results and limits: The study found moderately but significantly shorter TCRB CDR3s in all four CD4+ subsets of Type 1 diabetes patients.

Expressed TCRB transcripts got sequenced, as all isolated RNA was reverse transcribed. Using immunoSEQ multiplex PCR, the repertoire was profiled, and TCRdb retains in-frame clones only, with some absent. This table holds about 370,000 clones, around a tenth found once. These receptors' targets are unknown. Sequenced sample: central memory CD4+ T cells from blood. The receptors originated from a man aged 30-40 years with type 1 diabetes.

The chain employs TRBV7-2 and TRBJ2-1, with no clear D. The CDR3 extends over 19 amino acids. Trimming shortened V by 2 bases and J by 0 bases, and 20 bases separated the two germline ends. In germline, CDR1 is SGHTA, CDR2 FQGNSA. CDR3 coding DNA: TGTGCCAGCAGCTTAAAGTTACGCGGTCCCCCGAGCTCCTACAATGAGCAGTTCTTC. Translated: CASSLKLRGPPSSYNEQFF.

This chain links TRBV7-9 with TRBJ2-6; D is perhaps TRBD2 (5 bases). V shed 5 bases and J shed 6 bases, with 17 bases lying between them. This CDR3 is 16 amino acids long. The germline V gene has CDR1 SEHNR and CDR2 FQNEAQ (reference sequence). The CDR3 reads CASSPPPTSTANVLTF. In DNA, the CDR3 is TGTGCCAGCAGCCCACCCCCCACTAGTACGGCCAACGTCCTGACTTTC.

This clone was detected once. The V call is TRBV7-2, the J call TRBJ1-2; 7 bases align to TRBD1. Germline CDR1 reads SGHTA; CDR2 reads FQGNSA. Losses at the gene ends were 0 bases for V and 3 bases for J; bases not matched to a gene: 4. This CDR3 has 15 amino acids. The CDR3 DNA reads TGTGCCAGCAGCTTAGCTGGGACAGAAGACTATGGCTACACCTTC. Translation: CASSLAGTEDYGYTF. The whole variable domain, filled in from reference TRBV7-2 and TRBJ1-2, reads GAGVSQSPSNKVTEKGKDVELRCDPISGHTALYWYRQSLGQGLEFLIYFQGNSAPDKSGLPSDRFSAERTGGSVSTLTIQRTQQEDSAVYLCASSLAGTEDYGYTFGSGTRLTVV.

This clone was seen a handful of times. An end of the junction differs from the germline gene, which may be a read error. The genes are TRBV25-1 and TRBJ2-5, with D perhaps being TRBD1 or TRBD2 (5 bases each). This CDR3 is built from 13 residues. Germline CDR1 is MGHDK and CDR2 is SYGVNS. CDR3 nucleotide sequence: TGTGCCAGCAGTGTGGGGGTCCAAGAGGCCCAGTACTTC. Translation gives CASSVGVQEAQYF.

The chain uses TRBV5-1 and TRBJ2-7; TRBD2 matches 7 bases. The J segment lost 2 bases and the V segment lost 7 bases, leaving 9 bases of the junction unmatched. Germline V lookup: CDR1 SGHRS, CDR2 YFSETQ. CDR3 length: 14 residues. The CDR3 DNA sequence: TGCGCCAGCGGCTCGGGAGGCCCAGCCTACGAGCAGTACTTC. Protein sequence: CASGSGGPAYEQYF.

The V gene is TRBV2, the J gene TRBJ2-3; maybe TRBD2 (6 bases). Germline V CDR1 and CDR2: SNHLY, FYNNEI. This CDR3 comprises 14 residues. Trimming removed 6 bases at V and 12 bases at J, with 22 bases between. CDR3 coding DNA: TGTGCCAGCAGCCCAGTCCGGGACTCCGTCCTTCAGTATTTT. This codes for CASSPVRDSVLQYF.

Here the CDR3 reads CASSVRQGGNTEAFF. CDR3 DNA: TGTGCCAGCAGTGTGCGACAGGGGGGGAACACTGAAGCTTTCTTT. V is TRBV6-1 and J is TRBJ1-1, with TRBD1 matching 9 bases. CDR3 size: 15 residues. Germline V lookup: CDR1 MNHNS, CDR2 SASEGT. The ends lost 4 bases at V and 1 base at J; junction bases unmatched: 4.

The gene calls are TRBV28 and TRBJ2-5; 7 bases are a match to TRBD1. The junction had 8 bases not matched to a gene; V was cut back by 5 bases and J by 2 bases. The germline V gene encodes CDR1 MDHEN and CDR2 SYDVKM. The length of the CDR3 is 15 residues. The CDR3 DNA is TGTGCCAGCAGTAGTCTTCGACAGGGACAAGAGACCCAGTACTTC. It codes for CASSSLRQGQETQYF.

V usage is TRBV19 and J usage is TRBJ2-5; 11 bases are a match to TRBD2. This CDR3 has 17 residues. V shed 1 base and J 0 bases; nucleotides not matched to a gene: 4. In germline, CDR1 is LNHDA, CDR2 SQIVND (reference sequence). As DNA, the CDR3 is TGTGCCAGTAGTATAGGCACTAGCGGGAGATACCAAGAGACCCAGTACTTC. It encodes CASSIGTSGRYQETQYF.

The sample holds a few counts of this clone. This chain's CDR3 is CASSMTRVDGYTF. The CDR3 DNA reads as TGTGCCAGTAGTATGACCAGGGTGGACGGCTACACCTTC. The rearrangement joins TRBV19 to TRBJ1-2; weak D call: TRBD1 (5 bases). This CDR3 contains 13 residues. V was pared by 3 bases and J by 8 bases, with 13 bases between. Per the germline V gene, CDR1 is LNHDA and CDR2 is SQIVND (reference sequence).

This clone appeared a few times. CDR3 in amino acids: CASSLDRGSGNTIYF. The CDR3 DNA is TGTGCCAGCAGTTTGGACAGGGGGTCTGGAAACACCATATATTTT. This chain connects TRBV2 to TRBJ1-3; 10 bases are shared with TRBD1. CDR1 and CDR2 from the germline V gene are SNHLY and FYNNEI. V dropped 5 bases and J dropped 1; count of bases not matched to a gene: 2. This CDR3 has 15 amino acids.

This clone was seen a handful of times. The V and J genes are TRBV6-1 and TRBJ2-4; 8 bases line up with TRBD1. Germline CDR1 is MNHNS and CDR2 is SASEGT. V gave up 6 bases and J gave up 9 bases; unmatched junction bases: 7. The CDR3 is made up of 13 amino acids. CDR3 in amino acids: CASSLRDRSIQYF. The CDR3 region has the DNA TGTGCCAGCAGCCTCCGGGACAGGAGCATTCAGTACTTC.

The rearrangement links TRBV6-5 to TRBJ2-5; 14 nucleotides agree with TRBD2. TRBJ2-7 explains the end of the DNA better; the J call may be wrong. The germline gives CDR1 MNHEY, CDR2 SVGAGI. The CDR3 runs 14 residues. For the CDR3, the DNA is TGTGCCAGCACTGGGACTAGCGGGAGCTACGAGCAGTACTTC. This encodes CASTGTSGSYEQYF.

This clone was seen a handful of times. CDR3 coding DNA: TGTGCCAGCTCAGAGGGACGCGAAAAACTGTTTTTT. It specifies CASSEGREKLFF. The gene calls are TRBV18 and TRBJ1-4, with D perhaps matching TRBD1 (5 bases). Germline lookup yields CDR1 KGHSH and CDR2 LQKENI. This CDR3 has 12 residues. V lost 5 bases to trimming and J lost 8 bases, with 9 bases between them.

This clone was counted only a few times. CDR3 sequence: CASSLLAGHEQYF. CDR3 in DNA: TGCGCCAGCAGCTTGTTGGCGGGACACGAGCAGTACTTC. The chain uses TRBV5-1 and TRBJ2-7; D is possibly TRBD2 (6 bases). V lost 1 base and J 5 bases, leaving 10 bases between the germline ends. Germline V gives CDR1 SGHRS, CDR2 YFSETQ. The CDR3 runs to 13 residues.

The CDR3 coding sequence is TGTGCCAGCAGCCAAGTGGACAGTCAAAAAGCTTTCTTT. Amino acids: CASSQVDSQKAFF. The gene calls are TRBV4-2 and TRBJ1-1, with D possibly being TRBD1 (6 bases). The CDR3 runs 13 residues. CDR1 is LGHNA and CDR2 is YNFKEQ in the germline V gene. Trimming shortened V by 1 base and J by 9 bases, and 12 bases separated the two germline ends.

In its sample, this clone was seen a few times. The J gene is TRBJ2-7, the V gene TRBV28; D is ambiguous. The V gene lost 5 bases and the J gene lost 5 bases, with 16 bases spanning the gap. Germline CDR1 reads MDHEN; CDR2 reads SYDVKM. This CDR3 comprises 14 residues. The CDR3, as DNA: TGTGCCAGCAGTGCCCATGATGAGGTCCACGAGCAGTACTTC. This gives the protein CASSAHDEVHEQYF.

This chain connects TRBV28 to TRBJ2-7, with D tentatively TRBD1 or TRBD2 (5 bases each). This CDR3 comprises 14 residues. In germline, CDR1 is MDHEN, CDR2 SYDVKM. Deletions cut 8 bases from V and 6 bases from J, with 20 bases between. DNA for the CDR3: TGTGCCAGCGACCAGGGACCAGGGACGGGCGAGCAGTACTTC. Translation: CASDQGPGTGEQYF.

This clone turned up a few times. CDR3 coding DNA: TGCAGCGTCGCCAACCGGGACACCGTACCTGTGGAAGCTTTCTTT. This translates into CSVANRDTVPVEAFF. J is TRBJ1-1 and V is TRBV29-1; TRBD1 is a possible D gene (6 bases). Per the germline V gene, CDR1 is SQVTM and CDR2 is ANQGSEA. With 6 bases removed from V and 8 bases from J, the gap between germline ends came to 25 bases. CDR3 length: 15 residues.

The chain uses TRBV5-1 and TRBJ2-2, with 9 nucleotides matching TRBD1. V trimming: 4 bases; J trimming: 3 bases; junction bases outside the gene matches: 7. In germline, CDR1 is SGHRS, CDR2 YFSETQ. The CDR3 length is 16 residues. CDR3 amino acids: CASSVLGQGDTGELFF. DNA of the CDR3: TGCGCCAGCAGCGTTTTGGGACAGGGAGACACCGGGGAGCTGTTTTTT.

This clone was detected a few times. CDR3: CASSLPASVTKGNIQYF. In DNA form, the CDR3 reads TGTGCCAGCAGCCTACCCGCTAGCGTCACCAAAGGAAACATTCAGTACTTC. V and J are TRBV28 and TRBJ2-4, with a tentative D call TRBD2 (6 bases). The CDR3 runs 17 residues. The V gene lost 6 bases and the J gene lost 6 bases, with 24 bases spanning the gap. CDR1 is MDHEN and CDR2 is SYDVKM in the germline V gene.

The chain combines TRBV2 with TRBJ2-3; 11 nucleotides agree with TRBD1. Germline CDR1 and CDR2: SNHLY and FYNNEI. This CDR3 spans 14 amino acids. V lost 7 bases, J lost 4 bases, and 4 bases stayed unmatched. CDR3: CASKGTGGADTQYF. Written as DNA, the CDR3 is TGTGCCAGCAAGGGGACAGGGGGTGCAGATACGCAGTATTTT.

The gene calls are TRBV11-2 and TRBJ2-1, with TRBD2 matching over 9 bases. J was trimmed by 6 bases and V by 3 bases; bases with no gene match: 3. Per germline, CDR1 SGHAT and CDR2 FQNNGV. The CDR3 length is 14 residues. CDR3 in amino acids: CASSLASGINEQFF. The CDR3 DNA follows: TGTGCCAGCAGCTTGGCTAGCGGGATCAATGAGCAGTTCTTC.

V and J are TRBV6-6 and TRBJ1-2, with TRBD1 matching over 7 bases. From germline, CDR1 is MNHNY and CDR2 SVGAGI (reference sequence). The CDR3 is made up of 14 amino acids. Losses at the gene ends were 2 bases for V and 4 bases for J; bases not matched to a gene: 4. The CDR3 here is CASSYEGQSYGYTF. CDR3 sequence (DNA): TGTGCCAGCAGTTACGAGGGACAGAGCTATGGCTACACCTTC.

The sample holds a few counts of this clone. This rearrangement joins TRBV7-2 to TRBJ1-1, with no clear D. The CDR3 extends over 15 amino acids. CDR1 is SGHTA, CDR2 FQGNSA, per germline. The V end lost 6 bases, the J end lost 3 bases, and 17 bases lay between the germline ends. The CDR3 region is CASRSQSGIYTEAFF. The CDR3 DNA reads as TGTGCCAGCAGGAGTCAAAGCGGGATTTACACTGAAGCTTTCTTT.

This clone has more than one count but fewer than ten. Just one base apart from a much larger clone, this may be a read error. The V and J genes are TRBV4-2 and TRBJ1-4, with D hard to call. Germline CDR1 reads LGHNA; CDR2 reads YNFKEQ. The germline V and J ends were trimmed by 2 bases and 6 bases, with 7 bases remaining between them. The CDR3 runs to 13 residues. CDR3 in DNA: TGTGCCAGCAGCCAACTTATGGATGAAAAACTGTTTTTT. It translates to CASSQLMDEKLFF.